This TCR beta chain is drawn from a study of beta chain features in type 1 diabetes (dated by TCRdb to 2017 to 2018). Regarding the complete study: Mean age, gender distribution, total cell number and subset yield were not different between patients and healthy donors. In the study, TCRB repertoires of sorted circulating CD4+ T cell subsets from recently diagnosed type 1 diabetes patients were compared with those of matched healthy donors. A total of roughly 110 million sorted cells were examined across all samples, and the number of cells per subset was strongly correlated with RNA yield. Regulatory and stem cell-like memory subsets were isolated from only 8 patients and roughly 8 healthy donors, whereas naive and central memory subsets came from all 30 or so donors. Broad study findings and their caveats: Only small numbers of individuals were included in the HLA sub-analyses, which left unresolved whether HLA type had any influence on TCRB rearrangement. PCR might favor shorter templates, but patient and control samples were amplified and corrected together, so any skew would affect both groups equally. A moderate but significant shortening of TCRB CDR3 length was observed in type 1 diabetes patients in all four CD4+ subsets. At VDJ recombination sites, patients with type 1 diabetes made fewer insertions and deleted more nucleotides, a pattern implying thymic rearrangement abnormalities. Naive, central memory and regulatory TCRB repertoires appeared to be more alike among patients than among healthy donors. Because cDNA was sequenced instead of genomic DNA, highly expressing activated cells could be over-represented, though the groups showed no difference in activation or CD3 levels.

From each donor, a single peripheral blood sample of 90 to 150 mL on average was drawn into heparinised tubes. Using a panel that included CD45RO, CCR7, CD25, CD127, CD95 and CD27, naive, central memory, regulatory and stem cell-like memory CD4+ T cells were sorted on a BD FACSAria II. A purity above 95% was achieved for all sorted populations. PBMCs were isolated immediately by Lymphoprep density gradient centrifugation and stained directly without culture. To minimize batch effects, samples were stained and sorted in pairs, one healthy donor with one patient per experiment. This clone turned up a few times. This clone's antigen is unknown. No base qualities exist here, and no much larger clone lies one base off it. Relative to germline, V is missing 1 base and J is missing 4 bases, with 3 bases of the junction outside any gene match. Based on the germline V gene, the CDR1 and CDR2 sequences are SGHRS and YFSETQ. From the cysteine up to the phenylalanine, the CDR3 has a length of 15 residues. Kept here is only the CDR3 DNA, which spans 45 bases and is read in frame from base 1.

The entire amount of isolated RNA was reverse transcribed using the High Capacity cDNA Reverse Transcription Kit, so the sequenced TCRB transcripts were expressed ones. Deep immunoSEQ sequencing was performed on naive, central memory and regulatory T cell samples, with an average of roughly 3.3 million total reads per sample. Sorted cells were lysed in RLT buffer and RNA was extracted with DNase-treated RNeasy Micro or Mini kits, depending on cell number. To prevent cross-contamination, every cell subset was processed on its own, while patient and healthy donor samples were processed together. TCRB sequences were amplified from cDNA with the immunoSEQ multiplex PCR, producing 87-bp fragments spanning the CDR3 region. Sequencing of the amplicons was performed on the Illumina HiSeq platform. Per the original workflow: Synthetic template baselines were used to correct PCR bias computationally, reads within Hamming distance 2 were collapsed together, and singletons that could not be merged were discarded. Reads were aligned against IMGT to assign V, D and J genes, CDR3 length and insertions or deletions at six rearrangement sites. Clonotype counts were normalized to sorted cell number within each subset before computing true diversity and Gini coefficients with the tcR R package. The overlap coefficient, calculated on TCRB nucleotide sequences, was used to measure repertoire sharing. TCRdb stores this immuneACCESS table with in-frame sequences only. Part of the clones is absent; in the studies checked, under half of the shortfall reflects unresolved V genes, and no reason is known for the rest. That table furnishes V, J and clone size, whereas the DNA furnished D and trimming. This sample has roughly 160,000 clones in its table, and just over 8% of those were observed once. The ten largest clones capture more than 0.5% of the sample.

The chain couples TRBV5-1 to TRBJ2-1; TRBD1 matches 9 bases in the middle. This clonotype originated in a woman between 18 and 29 years old with type 1 diabetes. Input material: central memory CD4+ T cells from blood. The nucleotide sequence reads TGCGCCAGCAGCTTGAGGACAGGGGAATACAATGAGCAGTTCTTC. The resulting protein is CASSLRTGEYNEQFF.